The source of this TCR beta chain is a study of T cell repertoires in cytomegalovirus infection. The overall study: CMV infection plus the matching HLA type was flagged by public TCR beta signatures. Study conclusions and caveats: Dominant in the ex vivo response were TCR beta clonotypes restricted by HLA-C and specific for CMV. Cumulative frequency (of public TCR beta family members) identified carriers of CMV plus the relevant HLA.

This CDR3 comprises 17 residues. The germline V gene encodes CDR1 DFQATT and CDR2 SNEGSKA (reference sequence). Trimming at V came to 0 bases and at J to 2 bases, leaving 12 bases not matched to a gene. Each CDR3 protein gets one entry after TCRdb re-called the reads with MiXCR. This table holds about 60,000 distinct CDR3 sequences, 33% found once. This clonotype came up a few times. Its antigen is not known. The chain combines TRBV20-1 with TRBJ1-2, with TRBD1 identical over 7 bases. Sequencing was performed on PBMCs, sequenced either directly or after in vitro stimulation (not recorded which). The TCR comes from a human donor in good health (CMV status not recorded). Some clones in this sample may be carry-over from other donors' samples. The CDR3 sequence is CSARDHIRATGNYGYTF. CDR3 in DNA: TGCAGTGCTAGAGATCACATCCGCGCGACAGGGAACTATGGCTACACCTTC.